The clone carrying this TCR beta chain was counted ten times or more. Its antigen is still unknown. This specimen belongs to a study of T cell repertoires in cytomegalovirus infection. Whole-study context: Researchers turned to recently identified HLA-C-restricted CMV epitopes as well as well-studied HLA-B-restricted ones. Matching HLA type and CMV infection were both indicated by public TCR beta signatures.

Study results and caveats: Frequencies of public TCR beta families were cumulated, and this identified carriers of CMV plus the relevant HLA. The ex vivo response was dominated by HLA-C-restricted CMV-specific TCR beta clonotypes.

TCRdb recomputed calls from the reads with MiXCR, one row per CDR3 protein. Of roughly 180,000 distinct CDR3 sequences listed, less than 25% were seen once; the top ten hold about 25%. Germline CDR1 and CDR2: SGHVS and FQNEAQ. This CDR3 comprises 13 residues. V was pared by 4 bases and J by 2 bases, with 1 base of the junction left unmatched. The TCR sequence derives from a human donor in good health (CMV status not recorded). Some clones in this sample may be carry-over from other donors' samples. V usage is TRBV7-8 and J usage is TRBJ1-2; TRBD1 agrees at 7 bases. Material: CD8+ T cells from cultured PBMCs, obtained from culture after CMV antigen stimulation. The CDR3 sequence: CASSSGQNYGYTF. The DNA of the CDR3 is TGTGCCAGCAGCTCGGGACAGAACTATGGCTACACCTTC.